The 22 T cell receptor beta chains below were found in one sample sequenced in a study of response to subunit inactivated influenza vaccine. Each CDR3 protein gets one entry after TCRdb re-called the RT-PCR reads with MiXCR. The sample has under 850,000 distinct CDR3 sequences; about 18% are singletons. The specimen comprised PBMCs from blood, sampled roughly 5 days after vaccination. The receptors derive from a man between 50 and 59 years old who received an inactivated influenza vaccine.

This clonotype has a handful of counts. The chain links TRBV7-2 to TRBJ1-2, with a tentative D call TRBD1 (6 bases). CDR1 is SGHTA and CDR2 is FQGNSA in the germline V gene. V shed 0 bases and J shed 4 bases, with 12 bases lying between them. The CDR3 is 15 amino acids. The CDR3: CASSLAADRIYGYTF. The DNA of the CDR3 is TGTGCCAGCAGCTTAGCGGCAGACAGGATCTATGGCTACACCTTC. Full variable domain (missing parts from reference TRBV7-2 and TRBJ1-2): GAGVSQSPSNKVTEKGKDVELRCDPISGHTALYWYRQSLGQGLEFLIYFQGNSAPDKSGLPSDRFSAERTGGSVSTLTIQRTQQEDSAVYLCASSLAADRIYGYTFGSGTRLTVV.

The chain joins TRBV21-1 to TRBJ2-5; whether TRBD1, the table's D call, matches the DNA was not checked. TRBV21-1 is termed a pseudogene. This CDR3 contains 15 residues. The CDR3, as DNA: TGTGCCAGCAGCAAATTGGACAGGCAGAAAGAGACCCAGTACTTC. Encoded protein: CASSKLDRQKETQYF.

The table lists this clonotype with a few counts. The chain employs TRBV12-3 or TRBV12-4 and TRBJ2-2, with 9 nucleotides matching TRBD1. This CDR3 is 16 amino acids long. Unmatched junction bases numbered 9, after V lost 5 bases and J lost 5 bases. The CDR3 coding sequence is TGTGCCAGCAGTATTGGACAGGGGATTGAAACCGGGGAGCTGTTTTTT. Translated, it gives CASSIGQGIETGELFF.

The genes are TRBV11-2 and TRBJ2-2; 13 bases line up with TRBD2. The V and J ends lost 5 bases and 5 bases, in that order; junction bases with no gene match: 11. The CDR3 has 18 amino acids. Germline CDR1 and CDR2: SGHAT and FQNNGV. The CDR3 coding sequence is TGTGCCAGCAGCCCGGGACTAGCGGGGTCCCGAGGGACCGGGGAGCTGTTTTTT. Protein: CASSPGLAGSRGTGELFF. Variable domain in full (rest from reference TRBV11-2 and TRBJ2-2): EAGVAQSPRYKIIEKRQSVAFWCNPISGHATLYWYQQILGQGPKLLIQFQNNGVVDDSQLPKDRFSAERLKGVDSTLKIQPAKLEDSAVYLCASSPGLAGSRGTGELFFGEGSRLTVL.

This clonotype was observed a handful of times. The V call is TRBV9, the J call TRBJ2-7; 8 nucleotides agree with TRBD1. CDR3 size: 15 residues. Germline-derived CDR1 and CDR2 are SGDLS and YYNGEE. Trimming removed 4 bases from V and 2 bases from J; junction bases left unmatched: 8. CDR3 sequence: CASSLTGQGAYEQYF. The DNA of the CDR3 is TGTGCCAGCAGCCTAACCGGACAGGGCGCCTACGAGCAGTACTTC. The full variable domain, completed using reference TRBV9 and TRBJ2-7, is DSGVTQTPKHLITATGQRVTLRCSPRSGDLSVYWYQQSLDQGLQFLIQYYNGEERAKGNILERFSAQQFPDLHSELNLSSLELGDSALYFCASSLTGQGAYEQYFGPGTRLTVT.

The V gene is TRBV29-1, the J gene TRBJ1-5; D is unclear. V was shortened by 4 bases and J by 0 bases, with 7 bases between the two germline ends. The germline CDR1 and CDR2 sequences are SQVTM and ANQGSEA. The CDR3 is made up of 13 amino acids. The CDR3 sequence is CSVAPNSNQPQHF. DNA for the CDR3: TGCAGCGTTGCCCCGAATAGCAATCAGCCCCAGCATTTT.

This clonotype was seen only a few times. The J gene is TRBJ2-2, the V gene TRBV7-9, with unresolved D. CDR1 SEHNR and CDR2 FQNEAQ come from the germline V gene (reference sequence). With 3 bases removed from V and 0 bases from J, the gap between germline ends came to 8 bases. The CDR3 spans 15 residues. CDR3 sequence: CASSLAQTNTGELFF. CDR3 DNA: TGTGCCAGCAGCTTGGCACAGACGAACACCGGGGAGCTGTTTTTT.

The chain employs TRBV7-2 and TRBJ1-1, with D perhaps matching TRBD1 (5 bases). Germline values: CDR1 SGHTA, CDR2 FQGNSA. The CDR3 contains 13 residues. V lost 5 bases and J 5 bases, leaving 12 bases between the germline ends. CDR3 nucleotide sequence: TGTGCCAGCAGCAGAGGGGCGCGGACTGAAGCTTTCTTT. This sequence encodes CASSRGARTEAFF.

The V call is TRBV7-2, the J call TRBJ2-1; D call uncertain. The germline V gene has CDR1 SGHTA and CDR2 FQGNSA. CDR3 length: 17 residues. V shed 0 bases and J shed 5 bases, with 17 bases lying between them. The CDR3 loop reads CASSLASVWGSNNEQFF. Written as DNA, the CDR3 is TGTGCCAGCAGCTTAGCCAGCGTTTGGGGATCCAACAATGAGCAGTTCTTC. Looking up the rest from reference TRBV7-2 and TRBJ2-1 gives the full variable domain: GAGVSQSPSNKVTEKGKDVELRCDPISGHTALYWYRQSLGQGLEFLIYFQGNSAPDKSGLPSDRFSAERTGGSVSTLTIQRTQQEDSAVYLCASSLASVWGSNNEQFFGPGTRLTVL.

This clonotype occurred many times. The chain employs TRBV3-1 and TRBJ1-5; no definite D call. This CDR3 is 18 amino acids long. Germline loops: CDR1 LGHDT, CDR2 YNNKEL (reference sequence). Trimming cost V 1 base and J 4 bases, with 20 bases left between them. CDR3 in amino acids: CASSQGTDPSPHNQPQHF. For the CDR3, the DNA is TGTGCCAGCAGCCAAGGGACGGACCCCTCCCCCCATAATCAGCCCCAGCATTTT.

This clonotype was seen just once. CDR3 bases: TGTGCAAGTCGCCACGGGACAGGGGGACCGTATAGCAATCAGCCCCAGCATTTT. Protein product: CASRHGTGGPYSNQPQHF. The chain couples TRBV12-2 to TRBJ1-5; TRBD1, the table's D call, was not compared with the DNA. TRBV12-2 is given as a pseudogene. The CDR3 totals 18 residues.

As regards this clonotype: A much more abundant neighbour one base away suggests this may be a read error. No conserved phenylalanine or tryptophan is present at the end of the CDR3, so a read error is the likely explanation. The chain has TRBV12-3 or TRBV12-4 and TRBJ1-6, with D possibly matching TRBD1 (6 bases). Trimming shortened V by 5 bases and J by 7 bases, and 12 bases separated the two germline ends. The CDR3 covers 14 residues. The CDR3 here is CASSQMGGNSPLHL. CDR3 DNA: TGTGCCAGCAGTCAGATGGGGGGCAATTCACCCCTCCACCTT.

This clonotype occurred a few times. V gene TRBV4-3 combines with J gene TRBJ2-2; either TRBD1 or TRBD2 may supply D (5 bases each). The CDR3 extends over 17 amino acids. CDR1 and CDR2 (germline): LGHNA, YSLEER. V dropped 2 bases and J dropped 5 bases, with 18 bases sitting between them. CDR3 amino acids: CASSQSITGTRTGELFF. In DNA form, the CDR3 reads TGCGCCAGCAGCCAATCAATCACCGGGACCCGAACCGGGGAGCTGTTTTTT.

The rearrangement uses TRBV4-2 and TRBJ2-5, with D maybe TRBD2 (6 bases). The germline V and J ends were trimmed by 0 bases and 1 base, with 9 bases remaining between them. From germline, CDR1 is LGHNA and CDR2 YNFKEQ. The CDR3 totals 15 residues. The CDR3 is CASSQEGGTQETQYF. In DNA form, the CDR3 reads TGTGCCAGCAGCCAAGAGGGGGGTACCCAAGAGACCCAGTACTTC.

The V and J genes are TRBV12-3 or TRBV12-4 and TRBJ2-1, with a possible D match to TRBD1 (6 bases). V shed 1 base and J shed 10 bases, with 11 bases lying between them. This CDR3 is built from 13 residues. The CDR3 loop is CASSLVGQMEQFF. In nucleotides, the CDR3 is TGTGCCAGCAGTTTAGTGGGACAAATGGAGCAGTTCTTC.

This clonotype was counted only a few times. This rearrangement joins TRBV4-1 to TRBJ2-1; 11 bases fit TRBD2. In germline, CDR1 is MGHRA, CDR2 YSYEKL. Trimming cost V 1 base and J 4 bases; bases outside gene matches: 9. The CDR3 is made up of 18 amino acids. The CDR3, as DNA: TGCGCCAGCAGCCAAGGGGCTGGAACTAGCGGGGGTTACAATGAGCAGTTCTTC. Protein: CASSQGAGTSGGYNEQFF.

This clonotype occurred a few times. The rearrangement uses TRBV28 and TRBJ2-7; no firm D call. There are 11 residues in the CDR3. V dropped 8 bases and J dropped 4 bases, with 9 bases sitting between them. Germline CDR1 reads MDHEN; CDR2 reads SYDVKM. The CDR3 spells CASADGYEQYF. The CDR3 coding sequence is TGTGCCAGCGCCGACGGATACGAGCAGTACTTC.

The genes are TRBV7-9 and TRBJ1-1; D is perhaps TRBD1 (6 bases). The CDR3 has 12 amino acids. The germline CDR1 and CDR2 sequences are SEHNR and FQNEAQ (reference sequence). Deletions cut 6 bases from V and 7 bases from J, with 12 bases between. The CDR3 DNA reads as TGTGCCAGCAGAACTACAGGGTATGAAGCTTTCTTT. It is translated as CASRTTGYEAFF.

V gene TRBV5-1 combines with J gene TRBJ2-3, with D tentatively TRBD2 (6 bases). Trimming pared 4 bases from V and 0 bases from J, leaving 12 bases between. The length of the CDR3 is 15 residues. Germline CDR1 and CDR2: SGHRS and YFSETQ. The CDR3 sequence is CASSTGLSSTDTQYF. CDR3 DNA: TGCGCCAGCAGCACGGGACTCTCTAGCACAGATACGCAGTATTTT.

In its sample, this clonotype was seen a few times. The gene calls are TRBV29-1 and TRBJ2-7; TRBD2 might be the D (5 bases). Germline V gives CDR1 SQVTM, CDR2 ANQGSEA. The V end lost 0 bases, the J end lost 9 bases, and 15 bases lay between the germline ends. The length of the CDR3 is 13 residues. The CDR3 sequence is CSVEDQGHRGQYF. Here the CDR3 DNA reads TGCAGCGTTGAAGATCAAGGGCACCGGGGGCAGTACTTC.

This clonotype was found many times. The genes are TRBV20-1 and TRBJ2-3, with D unresolved. From germline, CDR1 is DFQATT and CDR2 SNEGSKA (reference sequence). Trimming left V 4 bases short and J 5 bases short, with 10 bases between. CDR3 length equals 12 residues. The CDR3 DNA reads TGCAGTGCTACGGACGGAAGAGATACGCAGTATTTT. It is translated as CSATDGRDTQYF.

There are a few counts of this clonotype. The J gene is TRBJ1-2, the V gene TRBV5-6, with D possibly TRBD1 on 6 matching bases. CDR1 is SGHDT, CDR2 YYEEEE, per germline. The CDR3 runs 14 residues. V lost 1 base, J lost 5 bases, and 12 bases lay in between. CDR3 sequence: CASSLNGRGYGYTF. In DNA, the CDR3 is TGTGCCAGCAGCTTGAACGGCAGGGGTTATGGCTACACCTTC. Complete variable domain (other parts from reference TRBV5-6 and TRBJ1-2): DAGVTQSPTHLIKTRGQQVTLRCSPKSGHDTVSWYQQALGQGPQFIFQYYEEEERQRGNFPDRFSGHQFPNYSSELNVNALLLGDSALYLCASSLNGRGYGYTFGSGTRLTVV.